Many counts were recorded for the clone carrying this T cell receptor (beta chain). Its target is unknown. In TCRdb, the RT-PCR reads were re-called with MiXCR into one record per CDR3 protein. The table records more than 150,000 distinct CDR3 sequences, about 9% of them present only once. The entry originates in a study of response to subunit inactivated influenza vaccine. Study results and caveats: The authors proposed limited new T cell recruitment per seasonal influenza vaccination.

Germline lookup yields CDR1 SGHNT and CDR2 YENEEA. Unmatched junction bases numbered 5, after V lost 3 bases and J lost 0 bases. The CDR3 runs 16 residues. The receptor's source is a man aged 50-59 years who received an inactivated influenza vaccine. The sequencing here drew on non-naive T cells sorted from PBMCs, taken on the day of vaccination. The V gene is TRBV11-3, the J gene TRBJ2-1, with TRBD2 identical over 7 bases. CDR3 bases: TGTGCCAGCAGCTTGGGAGGGGATCCCTCCTACAATGAGCAGTTCTTC. This encodes CASSLGGDPSYNEQFF.